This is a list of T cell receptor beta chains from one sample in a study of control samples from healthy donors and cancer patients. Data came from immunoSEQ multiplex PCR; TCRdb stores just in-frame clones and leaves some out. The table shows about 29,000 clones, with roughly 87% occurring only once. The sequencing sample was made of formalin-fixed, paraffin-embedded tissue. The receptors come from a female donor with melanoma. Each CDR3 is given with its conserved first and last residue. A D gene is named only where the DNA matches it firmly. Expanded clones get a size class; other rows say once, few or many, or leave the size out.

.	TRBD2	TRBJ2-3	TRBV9	TGTGCCAGCAGCGCCGCTCCTGTCGGGAGGACAGATACGCAGTATTTT	CASSAAPVGRTDTQYF
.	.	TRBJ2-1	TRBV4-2	TGTGCCAGCAGCCTTGGTGCTCCCCATGAGCAGTTCTTC	CASSLGAPHEQFF
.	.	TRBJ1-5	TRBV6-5	TGTGCCAGCAGTTACTCGTCAGGCCAAGGGCCCCAGCATTTT	CASSYSSGQGPQHF
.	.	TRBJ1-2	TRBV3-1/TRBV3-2	TGTGCCAGCAGCCGAGGGGCCTATGGCTACACCTTC	CASSRGAYGYTF
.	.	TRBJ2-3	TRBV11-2	TGTGCCAGCAGTCAATTCCCGGGACTTGGGTTCGATACGCAGTATTTT	CASSQFPGLGFDTQYF
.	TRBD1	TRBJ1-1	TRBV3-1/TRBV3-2	TGTGCCAGCAGCCTCCGGACAGGGGGAGTGGGCACTGAAGCTTTCTTT	CASSLRTGGVGTEAFF
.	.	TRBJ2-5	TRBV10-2	TGCGCCACCCGTAACCACCAAGAGACCCAGTACTTC	CATRNHQETQYF
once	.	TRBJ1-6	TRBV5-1	TGCGCCAGCAGCTTGGCCGGGGCATTTAGGAATTCACCCCTCCACTTT	CASSLAGAFRNSPLHF
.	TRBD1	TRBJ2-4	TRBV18	TGTGCCAGCTCACCCTGGGACAGCCTAGGAGGCAAAAACATTCAGTACTTC	CASSPWDSLGGKNIQYF
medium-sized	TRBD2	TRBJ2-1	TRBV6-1	TGTGCCAGCAGTGAACTACTAGCGGGAGTAACGGGGCAGTTCTTC	CASSELLAGVTGQFF
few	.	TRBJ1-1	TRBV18	TGTGCCAGCTCACTCCGAAGAGGGTTGAACACTGAAGCTTTCTTT	CASSLRRGLNTEAFF
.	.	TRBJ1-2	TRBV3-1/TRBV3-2	TGTGCCAGCAGCCAAGCGGCCAACTATGGCTACACCTTC	CASSQAANYGYTF
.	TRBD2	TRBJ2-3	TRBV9	TGTGCCAGCAGCGTAGGGGAGGGAAGGTCTAGCACAGATACGCAGTATTTT	CASSVGEGRSSTDTQYF
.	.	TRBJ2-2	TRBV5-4	TGTGCCAGCAGCCTCCGACAGAACACCGGGGAGCTGTTTTTT	CASSLRQNTGELFF
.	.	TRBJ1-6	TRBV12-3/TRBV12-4	TGTGCCAGCACTTGGGCAGCCGAGGCACCCCTCCACTTT	CASTWAAEAPLHF
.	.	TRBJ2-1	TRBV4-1	TGCGCCAGCAGCAGCCGGGACACCTTCTACAATGAGCAGTTCTTC	CASSSRDTFYNEQFF
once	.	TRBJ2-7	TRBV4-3	TGCGCCAGCAGCCCGGATCTTCGGGGCTCCTACGAGCAGTACTTC	CASSPDLRGSYEQYF
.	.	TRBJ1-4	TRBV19	TGTGCCAGTAGTATTAGGCAGAGTAATGAAAAACTGTTTTTT	CASSIRQSNEKLFF
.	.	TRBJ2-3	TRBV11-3	TGTGCCAGCAGCTTAGGCGGACGCACAGATACGCAGTATTTT	CASSLGGRTDTQYF
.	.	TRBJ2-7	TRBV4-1	TGCGCCAGCAGCCAAGACAACAGGTACGAGCAGTACTTC	CASSQDNRYEQYF
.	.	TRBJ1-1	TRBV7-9	TGTGCCAGCAGCTCCCCCGGGAAAGTGAACACTGAAGCTTTCTTT	CASSSPGKVNTEAFF
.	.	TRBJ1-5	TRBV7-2	TGTGCCAGCAGCTTATTGGCAGGCCAGGAGCCCCAGCATTTT	CASSLLAGQEPQHF
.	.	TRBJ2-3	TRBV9	TGTGCCAGCAGCGTATACCTAGCAGATACGCAGTATTTT	CASSVYLADTQYF
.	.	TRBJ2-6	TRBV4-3	TGCGCCAGCAGCCAAGATTATAGGGATTGGGAAATCTCTGGGGCCAACGTCCTGACTTTC	CASSQDYRDWEISGANVLTF
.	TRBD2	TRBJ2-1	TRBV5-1	TGCGCCAGCAGTAATAGCGGGAGAGGTTACAATGAGCAGTTCTTC	CASSNSGRGYNEQFF
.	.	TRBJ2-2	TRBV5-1	TGCGCCAGCAGCCCGGACCCCGCGAACACCGGGGAGCTGTTTTTT	CASSPDPANTGELFF
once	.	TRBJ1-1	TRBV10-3	TGTGCCATCAGTGAGACAGGGAGCGCTGAAGCTTTCTTT	CAISETGSAEAFF
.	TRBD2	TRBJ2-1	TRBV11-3	TGTGCCAGCAGCGCCCCGGCGGGACTAGCAGACAATGAGCAGTTCTTC	CASSAPAGLADNEQFF